These 2 T cell receptor beta chains were sequenced from one sample in a study of molecular identifiers for immune sequencing clone quantification. TCRdb passed the PCR reads through MiXCR, listing each CDR3 protein once. The sample has 490,000 or so distinct CDR3 sequences; about 22% are singletons. The sample taken for sequencing was naive CD8+ T cells from blood, with Jurkat cell RNA spiked in. As to subset: FACS-sorted CD8+CD4-CCR7+CD45RA+ naive T cells. Source of these receptors: a human donor in good health. Some libraries in this study had Jurkat cell RNA spiked in.

J is TRBJ2-1 and V is TRBV18; D perhaps matches TRBD2 (5 bases). CDR1 KGHSH and CDR2 LQKENI come from the germline V gene. This CDR3 region has 15 residues. Trimming stripped 6 bases from V and 3 bases from J, with 15 bases between. The CDR3 nucleotides are TGTGCCAGCTCCCTAGGGAATAGCGACTACAATGAGCAGTTCTTC. The encoded protein is CASSLGNSDYNEQFF.

This clonotype has ten or more counts. The chain joins TRBV2 to TRBJ2-3; 9 nucleotides align to TRBD2. The CDR3 consists of 16 residues. Germline V gene data show CDR1 as SNHLY and CDR2 as FYNNEI. Losses at the gene ends were 1 base for V and 5 bases for J; bases not matched to a gene: 7. The CDR3 protein is CASSEEAGGPLDTQYF. CDR3 DNA: TGTGCCAGCAGTGAAGAGGCGGGAGGGCCCCTAGATACGCAGTATTTT.